This entry is about one T cell receptor beta chain. Antigen specificity is unknown. Germline lookup yields CDR1 MDHEN and CDR2 SYDVKM. This CDR3 is built from 13 residues. Trimming stripped 5 bases from V and 2 bases from J, with 9 bases between. Treatment specified: approximately 11-day PBMC culture with coronavirus spike peptide pools or control peptides (ViraFEST assay). Cultured CD4+ T-cell DNA underwent Oncomine TCR Beta short-read sequencing. MiXCR, run by TCRdb on the PCR reads, gives a single entry per CDR3 protein. Of roughly 13,000 distinct CDR3 sequences listed, about three fifths are singletons. The data stem from a study of vaccination and CD4 T cells after COVID-19.

This sequence joins TRBV28 and TRBJ1-2; D unresolved. The TCR comes from a human donor who had recovered from COVID-19. Sequenced: CD4+ T cells from blood, cultured in vitro. In DNA form, the CDR3 reads TGTGCCAGCAGTCCACAGCTAAACTATGGCTACACCTTC. This translates into CASSPQLNYGYTF.